These 14 T cell receptor beta chains share one sample of origin, sequenced in a study of blood T cell repertoires in COVID-19. The method was immunoSEQ multiplex PCR; TCRdb's version includes in-frame clones alone and lacks a portion of them. The data contain some 110,000 clones, roughly 76% of them seen just once; the ten biggest clones take up more than 8%. The sequenced material came from peripheral blood. Receptor source: a woman in her sixties or seventies with acute or convalescent COVID-19.

The chain carries TRBV7-2 and TRBJ2-5; TRBD2 matches at 11 bases. CDR3 length: 15 amino acids. J was trimmed by 4 bases and V by 4 bases; bases with no gene match: 5. The germline CDR1 and CDR2 sequences are SGHTA and FQGNSA. DNA for the CDR3: TGTGCCAGCAGCTGGGAAGGACTAGCGGGAGAGACCCAGTACTTC. It is translated as CASSWEGLAGETQYF.

The genes are TRBV11-2 and TRBJ1-5; the D gene is possibly TRBD1 (5 bases). This CDR3 spans 14 amino acids. Germline V gene lookup returns CDR1 SGHAT and CDR2 FQNNGV. Trimming left V 1 base short and J 4 bases short, with 8 bases between. The CDR3 protein is CASSLGAGNQPQHF. DNA for the CDR3: TGTGCCAGCAGCTTAGGCGCAGGGAATCAGCCCCAGCATTTT.

The CDR3 loop reads CASSKTGGEAYGYTF. In DNA form, the CDR3 reads TGCGCCAGCAGCAAAACAGGGGGGGAGGCCTATGGCTACACCTTC. V gene TRBV5-1 combines with J gene TRBJ1-2; 8 bases are shared with TRBD1. There are 15 residues in the CDR3. Germline CDR1 is SGHRS and CDR2 is YFSETQ. With 4 bases clipped from V and 4 bases from J, the junction kept 9 bases outside the gene matches.

The chain carries TRBV4-3 and TRBJ2-7, with 8 bases lining up with TRBD1. The CDR3 is made up of 13 amino acids. V lost 4 bases and J lost 5; bases outside the gene matches: 4. CDR1 is LGHNA, CDR2 YSLEER, per germline. The CDR3, as DNA: TGCGCCAGCAGCCGCGACAGGGGCCACGAGCAGTACTTC. Translated: CASSRDRGHEQYF.

This chain connects TRBV7-2 to TRBJ1-6, with TRBD1 identical over 8 bases. V gave up 5 bases and J gave up 8 bases; unmatched junction bases: 11. CDR1 SGHTA and CDR2 FQGNSA come from the germline V gene. The CDR3 spans 16 residues. The CDR3 DNA reads TGTGCCAGCAGCGTAACCCAGGGGGCCGGGGATTCACCCCTCCACTTT. It codes for CASSVTQGAGDSPLHF.

This rearrangement joins TRBV7-9 to TRBJ2-1, with a weak D call TRBD2 (6 bases). From germline, CDR1 is SEHNR and CDR2 FQNEAQ (reference sequence). The ends were cut back, 5 bases at V and 5 bases at J, with 10 bases in the middle. The CDR3 loop spans 13 amino acids. The CDR3 protein is CASSRRLDNEQFF. The CDR3 coding sequence is TGTGCCAGCAGCCGAAGACTAGACAATGAGCAGTTCTTC.

The count of this clone is one. The V gene is TRBV28, the J gene TRBJ1-2; D perhaps matches TRBD1 (5 bases). The CDR3 is 14 amino acids. Germline V CDR1 and CDR2: MDHEN, SYDVKM. Trimming removed 5 bases at V and 8 bases at J, with 18 bases between. The DNA for the CDR3 is TGTGCCAGCAGTGCAGGTTTAGGGGCGTGGGGCTACACCTTC. The encoded protein is CASSAGLGAWGYTF.

The V and J genes are TRBV28 and TRBJ1-4; a possible D gene is TRBD1 (6 bases). Germline V gives CDR1 MDHEN, CDR2 SYDVKM. V lost 4 bases to trimming and J lost 4 bases, with 16 bases between them. The CDR3 is made up of 16 amino acids. The CDR3: CASSSPGQNLNEKLFF. For the CDR3, the DNA is TGTGCCAGCAGTTCCCCAGGACAGAACCTTAATGAAAAACTGTTTTTT.

This chain links TRBV19 with TRBJ1-2; TRBD1 might be the D (6 bases). V was pared by 5 bases and J by 2 bases, with 15 bases between. CDR3 length: 15 amino acids. CDR1 and CDR2 from the germline V gene are LNHDA and SQIVND (reference sequence). DNA for the CDR3: TGTGCCAGTAGTCGGCAGGGGCGGATAAACTATGGCTACACCTTC. Its protein is CASSRQGRINYGYTF.

The chain recombines TRBV7-9 with TRBJ1-4; a weak D match, TRBD1 (6 bases). The CDR3 length is 15 residues. V dropped 5 bases and J dropped 7 bases, with 17 bases sitting between them. The germline gives CDR1 SEHNR, CDR2 FQNEAQ (reference sequence). CDR3 sequence (DNA): TGTGCCAGCAGCCCAATCGGTCTAGGGGGTGAAAAACTGTTTTTT. This sequence encodes CASSPIGLGGEKLFF.

V is TRBV10-3 and J is TRBJ1-1; tentative D call: TRBD1 (6 bases). This CDR3 is built from 15 residues. The V end was cut by 6 bases, the J end by 1 base, with 15 bases between. CDR1 ENHRY and CDR2 SYGVKD come from the germline V gene. CDR3 DNA: TGTGCCATCAGCCCAGGAGGGGGGGAGAACACTGAAGCTTTCTTT. Encoded protein: CAISPGGGENTEAFF.

This clone came up once. This rearrangement joins TRBV6-5 to TRBJ1-6; possibly TRBD1 for D (6 bases). Germline V gene lookup returns CDR1 MNHEY and CDR2 SVGAGI. V shed 7 bases and J shed 3 bases, with 10 bases lying between them. The CDR3 totals 14 residues. This CDR3 reads CASTTGSYNSPLHF. The CDR3 DNA is TGTGCCAGCACCACAGGGAGCTATAATTCACCCCTCCACTTT.

The chain carries TRBV6-2 or TRBV6-3 and TRBJ1-1, with TRBD1 matching over 8 bases. The germline gives CDR1 MNHEY, CDR2 SVGEGT. The CDR3 covers 16 residues. After removal of 2 bases from V and 0 bases from J, the junction contained 5 bases not matched to a gene. The CDR3 loop is CASSYDRGLMNTEAFF. DNA of the CDR3: TGTGCCAGCAGTTACGACAGGGGCCTCATGAACACTGAAGCTTTCTTT.

The V and J genes are TRBV9 and TRBJ2-7; 7 bases match TRBD2. This CDR3 spans 16 amino acids. From germline, CDR1 is SGDLS and CDR2 YYNGEE. Unmatched junction bases numbered 15, after V lost 4 bases and J lost 5 bases. CDR3 in amino acids: CASSPFAGESVHEQYF. CDR3 DNA: TGTGCCAGCAGCCCTTTCGCGGGAGAATCGGTCCACGAGCAGTACTTC. Based on the CDR3 plus reference TRBV9 and TRBJ2-7, the full variable domain is DSGVTQTPKHLITATGQRVTLRCSPRSGDLSVYWYQQSLDQGLQFLIQYYNGEERAKGNILERFSAQQFPDLHSELNLSSLELGDSALYFCASSPFAGESVHEQYFGPGTRLTVT.